Described below is a single T cell receptor beta chain sequence and its context. What it binds is unknown. The data were obtained in a study of cytomegalovirus exposure and HLA in healthy donors. General study points: Reported results showed that the classifier diagnosed cytomegalovirus status with high specificity and sensitivity. CMV antigen specificity was confirmed in vitro for a few CMV-associated chains.

This table comes from immunoSEQ multiplex PCR, and its TCRdb copy is limited to in-frame clones, with some not included. The sample carries some 340,000 clones, approximately 90% recorded once. V trimming: 1 base; J trimming: 4 bases; junction bases outside the gene matches: 20. The germline V gene encodes CDR1 MGHRA and CDR2 YSYEKL. The CDR3 is 20 amino acids. This TCR came from a woman aged 25-40 years in good health and CMV-seropositive. The specimen sequenced was PBMCs. This chain uses TRBV4-1 with TRBJ2-7; 9 bases fit TRBD1. The CDR3 DNA is TGCGCCAGCAGCCAAGGACCCGGGACAGGGTCTTTGCGGGTGTGGTACGAGCAGTACTTC. Encoded protein: CASSQGPGTGSLRVWYEQYF.